This TCR beta chain was observed in a study of tumor and adjacent non-tumor tissue in lung cancer. Three rounds of nested PCR, following a modified ARM-PCR protocol, produced the TCRbeta library. One entry per CDR3 protein results from TCRdb running MiXCR on the multiplex PCR reads. The sample lists about 90,000 distinct CDR3 sequences; roughly two thirds were seen once. Overall study findings and caveats: Higher tumor TCR diversity was associated with shorter survival. Tumor repertoires had a smaller top 100 clone share than normal lung.

The template was RNA from unsorted bulk tissue. Remarks on this clonotype: Its antigen is not identified. An end of the junction differs from the germline gene, which may be a read error.

Germline assignment: CDR1 LGHNA and CDR2 YNFKEQ. The CDR3 is 15 amino acids. The source is a man aged 65-85 years with non-small cell lung cancer. The V call is TRBV4-2, the J call TRBJ1-2; unclear D gene. Source material: lung tumor tissue. CDR3 protein: CARSQDRSRNYGYAF. In DNA form, the CDR3 reads TGTGCCAGAAGCCAAGATCGAAGCAGGAACTATGGTTACGCCTTC.